This section outlines one T cell receptor beta chain sequence together with its context. Its specificity is unknown. Partitioning of CD4+ cells yielded a CD45RA+ naive subset and a CD45RA-negative memory subset. Several immunoSEQ plates received, in even portions, the genomic DNA of each subset. As handled by the study authors: From ImmunoSEQ came sequences covering only the junction and carrying no quality scores, so filtering differed. Clones were sequenced by immunoSEQ multiplex PCR, and TCRdb holds only the in-frame ones, with some missing. The V and J calls and the clone size are those of that table, but D and trimming were determined from the DNA. In the table there are 1.4 million to 1.5 million clones, roughly 95% of which are singletons. Germline values: CDR1 LNHDA, CDR2 SQIVND (reference sequence). This CDR3 contains 15 residues. J lost 2 bases, V lost 6 bases, and 9 bases had no gene match.

This record comes from a study of shared clonotypes between healthy human individuals. General observations from the study: In contrast to clonotypes shared by all four donors, non-shared clonotypes had lower generation probabilities.

The V call is TRBV19, the J call TRBJ1-1, with 7 bases matching TRBD1. The source material was naive CD4+ T cells sorted from blood. Sample subset: CD45RA+ positively selected. The receptor was isolated from a man younger than 45 in good health. The CDR3 DNA is TGTGCCAGTAGGACCCAACAGGGGCGAAACACTGAAGCTTTCTTT. Encoded protein: CASRTQQGRNTEAFF.